These T cell receptor beta chains were read from a single sample in a study of blood T cell repertoires in COVID-19. Profiling relied on immunoSEQ multiplex PCR, and the TCRdb table lists in-frame clones only, not all of them. The data contain 120,000 or so clones, approximately 83% of them singletons. The source material was peripheral blood. The source of these receptors is a man older than 75 with active or convalescent COVID-19. The CDR3 runs from the conserved cysteine through the conserved F or W. A D gene is named only where the DNA matches it firmly. The listing skips clone size in some rows; elsewhere it reads once, few, many or a size class.

CDR3 protein,CDR3 DNA,D gene,J gene,V gene,clone size
CASSPGQGAWETQYF,TGTGCCAGCAGCCCCGGACAGGGGGCATGGGAGACCCAGTACTTC,TRBD1,TRBJ2-5,TRBV5-4,NA
CASNPGTGRSGELFF,TGTGCCAGCAACCCCGGGACAGGACGGTCCGGGGAGCTGTTTTTT,TRBD1,TRBJ2-2,TRBV28,NA
CASSLWASGGTYNEQFF,TGTGCCAGCAGCTTATGGGCTAGCGGGGGCACCTACAATGAGCAGTTCTTC,TRBD2,TRBJ2-1,TRBV7-2,NA
CASSQGQGVGYNEQFF,TGTGCCAGCAGCCAGGGACAGGGGGTCGGTTACAATGAGCAGTTCTTC,TRBD1,TRBJ2-1,TRBV9,NA
CSVGQGGYSGELFF,TGCAGCGTTGGACAGGGGGGGTATTCCGGGGAGCTGTTTTTT,TRBD1,TRBJ2-2,TRBV29-1,NA
CASSQVGVGANVLTF,TGTGCCAGCAGCCAAGTGGGAGTGGGGGCCAACGTCCTGACTTTC,NA,TRBJ2-6,TRBV14,NA
CASSQGSQTRYGYTF,TGTGCCAGCAGCCAAGGTTCTCAAACGAGATATGGCTACACCTTC,NA,TRBJ1-2,TRBV3-1/TRBV3-2,NA
CASISRQGRQPQHF,TGCGCCAGCATTTCTCGACAGGGCCGTCAGCCCCAGCATTTT,TRBD1,TRBJ1-5,TRBV10-1,many
CAISEVQGSYEQYF,TGTGCCATCAGTGAGGTACAGGGATCCTACGAGCAGTACTTC,NA,TRBJ2-7,TRBV10-3,NA
CASSQVSSGGQPQHF,TGTGCCAGCAGCCAAGTAAGCTCAGGGGGTCAGCCCCAGCATTTT,TRBD1,TRBJ1-5,TRBV4-2,NA
CASSQGQGVGGYTF,TGTGCCAGCAGCCAGGGACAGGGGGTGGGAGGCTACACCTTC,TRBD1,TRBJ1-2,TRBV3-1/TRBV3-2,NA
CASTPYGSLETQYF,TGTGCCAGCACCCCGTACGGGAGCTTGGAGACCCAGTACTTC,NA,TRBJ2-5,TRBV6-5,once
CASSQGQNFNYGYTF,TGTGCCAGCAGCCAAGGACAGAATTTTAACTATGGCTACACCTTC,NA,TRBJ1-2,TRBV14,once
CASSATGSSPLHF,TGTGCCAGCAGCGCGACAGGGAGCTCACCCCTCCACTTT,TRBD1,TRBJ1-6,TRBV14,NA
CASSFGSSYEQYF,TGTGCCAGCAGCTTCGGGTCCTCCTACGAGCAGTACTTC,NA,TRBJ2-7,TRBV21-1,NA
CASCPGGQGALNEQFF,TGTGCCAGCTGCCCCGGAGGACAGGGGGCGTTAAATGAGCAGTTCTTC,TRBD1,TRBJ2-1,TRBV7-2,once
CASSRWDRGSYNSPLHF,TGTGCCAGTAGTCGTTGGGACAGGGGATCCTATAATTCACCCCTCCACTTT,TRBD1,TRBJ1-6,TRBV19,NA
CASSLGGTGAQPQHF,TGTGCCAGCAGCTTAGGCGGGACAGGGGCCCAGCCCCAGCATTTT,TRBD1,TRBJ1-5,TRBV13,NA
CASSLGFLAGGLSEQFF,TGTGCCAGCAGTTTAGGATTCCTAGCGGGGGGGCTAAGTGAGCAGTTCTTC,TRBD2,TRBJ2-1,TRBV27,NA
CASSQYRGDSPLHF,TGCGCCAGCAGTCAGTACAGGGGTGATTCACCCCTCCACTTT,TRBD1,TRBJ1-6,TRBV23-1,few
CASSTRLASYNEQFF,TGTGCCAGCAGCACCCGACTAGCTTCCTACAATGAGCAGTTCTTC,TRBD2,TRBJ2-1,TRBV9,NA
CASSLGQAPNYGYTF,TGCGCCAGCAGCTTGGGGCAGGCCCCGAACTATGGCTACACCTTC,NA,TRBJ1-2,TRBV5-1,NA
CASSQLRGNEKLFF,TGTGCCAGCAGCCAACTCAGGGGTAATGAAAAACTGTTTTTT,NA,TRBJ1-4,TRBV14,NA
CASSYHNTEAFF,TGTGCCAGCAGTTACCATAACACTGAAGCTTTCTTT,NA,TRBJ1-1,TRBV6-5,NA
CASKRDSSYNEQFF,TGTGCCAGCAAACGAGACAGCTCCTACAATGAGCAGTTCTTC,NA,TRBJ2-1,TRBV7-9,NA
CASSRSGLAVRETQYF,TGTGCCAGCAGCCGATCGGGACTAGCTGTCAGGGAGACCCAGTACTTC,TRBD2,TRBJ2-5,TRBV3-1/TRBV3-2,NA
CAWSVEGAGGGTDTQYF,TGTGCCTGGAGTGTAGAGGGGGCGGGAGGGGGCACAGATACGCAGTATTTT,TRBD2,TRBJ2-3,TRBV30,few
CASSRTGRQETQYF,TGTGCCAGCAGTAGGACAGGGAGGCAAGAGACCCAGTACTTC,TRBD1,TRBJ2-5,TRBV6-6,few
CASSLHNSGQTQETQYF,TGTGCCAGCAGTTTGCACAATTCGGGACAGACCCAAGAGACCCAGTACTTC,TRBD1,TRBJ2-5,TRBV27,few
CASSVSDRGRPLHF,TGTGCCAGCAGCGTAAGCGACAGGGGGCGTCCCCTCCACTTT,TRBD1,TRBJ1-6,TRBV9,NA
CASSFWTRGGETQYF,TGTGCCAGCAGCTTCTGGACGCGGGGGGGAGAGACCCAGTACTTC,TRBD2,TRBJ2-5,TRBV7-2,NA
CASSSSTDTQYF,TGTGCCAGCAGCTCGAGCACAGATACGCAGTATTTT,NA,TRBJ2-3,TRBV11-2,few
CASSRTSGIGTDTQYF,TGTGCCAGCAGCCGGACTAGCGGGATCGGGACAGATACGCAGTATTTT,TRBD2,TRBJ2-3,TRBV5-4,NA